A single sample gave rise to the 21 T cell receptor beta chains below, sequenced in a study of cytomegalovirus exposure and HLA in healthy donors (dated 2017 in TCRdb). Library prep was done by the immunoSEQ multiplex PCR assay. For the multiplex PCR, a mixture combining 60 forward primers for TCR Vbeta segments and 13 reverse primers for TCR Jbeta segments was used. TCRdb re-hosts the immuneACCESS table, in-frame sequences only. Its copies lack some clones; in the studies checked, an unresolved V gene accounts for under half of them, and the cause for the rest is not known. This sample holds under 200,000 clones; roughly 13% were observed only once. 7.8% of the sample rests with the top ten. The sequenced sample consisted of PBMCs. The receptor set was obtained from a man aged 45-65 years in good health and CMV-seropositive.

This chain joins TRBV4-3 and TRBJ1-4; D uncertain. The CDR3 runs to 15 residues. The V and J ends lost 0 bases and 1 base respectively, with 6 bases between them. CDR1 is LGHNA and CDR2 is YSLEER in the germline V gene. The CDR3 loop reads CASSQEAGTNEKLFF. CDR3 DNA: TGCGCCAGCAGCCAAGAGGCAGGAACTAATGAAAAACTGTTTTTT.

V is TRBV29-1 and J is TRBJ1-1; D not resolved. CDR3 length equals 10 residues. The V gene lost 7 bases and the J gene lost 1 base, with 4 bases spanning the gap. Germline V gene sequence: CDR1 SQVTM, CDR2 ANQGSEA. The CDR3 loop is CSARNTEAFF. As DNA, the CDR3 is TGCAGCGCCAGGAACACTGAAGCTTTCTTT.

The chain carries TRBV6-5 and TRBJ2-1; 9 nucleotides agree with TRBD1. The CDR3 has 14 amino acids. J gave up 6 bases and V 8 bases, and 8 bases lay outside the gene matches. Germline V lookup: CDR1 MNHEY, CDR2 SVGAGI. DNA for the CDR3: TGTGCCAGCCAACCGGGACAGGGAGGCAATGAGCAGTTCTTC. This gives the protein CASQPGQGGNEQFF.

This clone was detected a few times. The chain employs TRBV5-1 and TRBJ2-7, with 10 bases lining up with TRBD1. This CDR3 is built from 13 residues. The V gene's germline CDR1 is SGHRS and CDR2 YFSETQ. Trimming removed 4 bases from V and 6 bases from J; junction bases left unmatched: 4. CDR3 DNA sequence: TGCGCCAGCAGCATGACAGGGGGCGGCGAGCAGTACGTC. It specifies CASSMTGGGEQYV.

This clone has only a few counts. The chain couples TRBV7-2 to TRBJ2-5; 7 positions match TRBD1. CDR1 and CDR2 (germline): SGHTA, FQGNSA. The J segment lost 1 base and the V segment lost 7 bases, leaving 6 bases of the junction unmatched. This CDR3 is 14 amino acids long. In nucleotides, the CDR3 is TGTGCCAGCACCCGAGACAGGGCCCAAGAGACCCAGTACTTC. This codes for CASTRDRAQETQYF.

This clone was seen a few times. This chain connects TRBV6-1 to TRBJ2-5; a possible D gene is TRBD1 (7 bases). V was cut by 6 bases and J by 2 bases, with 16 bases left in between. This CDR3 contains 15 residues. Looked up from germline, CDR1 is MNHNS and CDR2 is SASEGT. Here the CDR3 DNA reads TGTGCCAGCAGGGGGGGCAGGGGGAGACAAGAGACCCAGTACTTC. It specifies CASRGGRGRQETQYF.

The chain links TRBV11-2 to TRBJ2-2; a weak D match, TRBD1 (5 bases). The CDR3 covers 15 residues. With 5 bases removed from V and 0 bases from J, the gap between germline ends came to 10 bases. CDR1 SGHAT and CDR2 FQNNGV come from the germline V gene. The CDR3 bases are TGTGCCAGCAGCGCCCGACAGACGAACACCGGGGAGCTGTTTTTT. Residues: CASSARQTNTGELFF. Looking up the rest from reference TRBV11-2 and TRBJ2-2 gives the full variable domain: EAGVAQSPRYKIIEKRQSVAFWCNPISGHATLYWYQQILGQGPKLLIQFQNNGVVDDSQLPKDRFSAERLKGVDSTLKIQPAKLEDSAVYLCASSARQTNTGELFFGEGSRLTVL.

This clone appeared a few times. The rearrangement uses TRBV18 and TRBJ1-2; D is ambiguous. V shed 3 bases and J shed 2 bases, with 13 bases lying between them. The CDR3 extends over 15 amino acids. CDR1 is KGHSH and CDR2 is LQKENI in the germline V gene. CDR3 region: CASSPRETQNYGYTF. The CDR3 nucleotides are TGTGCCAGCTCACCTCGCGAGACACAAAACTATGGCTACACCTTC.

In nucleotides, the CDR3 is TGTGCCAGCAGTGAACGGACAGGGGGTAACACTGAAGCTTTCTTT. Translated: CASSERTGGNTEAFF. The chain uses TRBV2 and TRBJ1-1; 10 bases fit TRBD1. This CDR3 region has 15 residues. Losses at the gene ends were 2 bases for V and 2 bases for J; bases not matched to a gene: 2. The germline gives CDR1 SNHLY, CDR2 FYNNEI.

V is TRBV9 and J is TRBJ2-2; no clear D. The CDR3 has 15 amino acids. The V gene lost 0 bases and the J gene lost 6 bases, with 12 bases spanning the gap. CDR1 is SGDLS and CDR2 is YYNGEE in the germline V gene. CDR3 sequence: CASSVGNSRAGELFF. The DNA of the CDR3 is TGTGCCAGCAGCGTAGGGAATAGCCGTGCCGGGGAGCTGTTTTTT.

Only a few counts were recorded for this clone. This chain joins TRBV29-1 and TRBJ1-1; D gene ambiguous. Germline V gene data show CDR1 as SQVTM and CDR2 as ANQGSEA. This CDR3 has 13 residues. Trimming stripped 6 bases from V and 0 bases from J, with 11 bases between. The CDR3, as DNA: TGCAGCGTAAACCGCGGATTGAACACTGAAGCTTTCTTT. It is translated as CSVNRGLNTEAFF.

A few counts support this clone. The gene calls are TRBV11-2 and TRBJ1-2; D ambiguous. This CDR3 has 13 amino acids. In germline, CDR1 is SGHAT, CDR2 FQNNGV. The ends were cut back, 4 bases at V and 5 bases at J, with 11 bases in the middle. CDR3 in amino acids: CASSSDRTYGYTF. CDR3 nucleotide sequence: TGTGCCAGCAGCTCTGATAGAACGTATGGCTACACCTTC.

This clone was seen more than once but under ten times. The sample has other DNA sequences that encode this CDR3 too. The chain employs TRBV5-1 and TRBJ1-1; D not resolved. The CDR3 is 14 residues long. The germline gives CDR1 SGHRS, CDR2 YFSETQ. Trimming stripped 0 bases from V and 0 bases from J, with 6 bases between. The chain's CDR3 is CASSLGTVNTEAFF. CDR3 sequence (DNA): TGCGCCAGCAGCTTGGGTACAGTGAACACTGAAGCTTTCTTT. The complete variable domain, with remaining parts taken from reference TRBV5-1 and TRBJ1-1, reads KAGVTQTPRYLIKTRGQQVTLSCSPISGHRSVSWYQQTPGQGLQFLFEYFSETQRNKGNFPGRFSGRQFSNSRSEMNVSTLELGDSALYLCASSLGTVNTEAFFGQGTRLTVV.

The rearrangement links TRBV19 to TRBJ2-2; no reliable D call. Germline V gene sequence: CDR1 LNHDA, CDR2 SQIVND (reference sequence). The length of the CDR3 is 15 residues. Trimming took 3 bases from V and 4 from J, leaving 12 bases between them. Written as DNA, the CDR3 is TGTGCCAGTAGTATGAGCAGCGTCGTCACCGGGGAGCTGTTTTTT. It yields the protein CASSMSSVVTGELFF.

This clone was counted a few times. The chain joins TRBV6-1 to TRBJ1-1, with D perhaps TRBD1 (5 bases). Germline lookup yields CDR1 MNHNS and CDR2 SASEGT. The CDR3 runs to 14 residues. The V end was cut by 2 bases, the J end by 5 bases, with 12 bases between. CDR3 region: CASSESGRATEAFF. The CDR3, as DNA: TGTGCCAGCAGTGAATCGGGCAGGGCTACTGAAGCTTTCTTT.

This clone occurred a few times. The gene calls are TRBV25-1 and TRBJ2-5; 7 bases are shared with TRBD1. Germline CDR1 and CDR2: MGHDK and SYGVNS. This CDR3 has 14 amino acids. The trim removed 6 bases at V and 0 bases at J, leaving 4 bases unmatched. The CDR3 region has the DNA TGTGCCAGCAGCGCACAGGGGTACCAAGAGACCCAGTACTTC. The encoded protein is CASSAQGYQETQYF.

The gene calls are TRBV7-2 and TRBJ2-1, with 8 bases identical to TRBD1. CDR1 SGHTA and CDR2 FQGNSA come from the germline V gene. This CDR3 has 14 amino acids. Trimming took 3 bases from V and 7 from J; bases not matched to a gene: 5. CDR3 in amino acids: CASSFRGRRNEQFF. The CDR3 region has the DNA TGTGCCAGCAGCTTCAGGGGGCGGCGAAATGAGCAGTTCTTC.

This chain connects TRBV27 to TRBJ1-5, with TRBD1 identical over 10 bases. Germline CDR1 MNHEY, CDR2 SMNVEV (reference sequence). V was pared by 6 bases and J by 6 bases, with 14 bases of the junction left unmatched. This CDR3 has 17 residues. The CDR3 region is CASRSIQTGGATQPQHF. The CDR3, as DNA: TGTGCCAGCAGATCAATCCAGACAGGGGGCGCGACTCAGCCCCAGCATTTT.

V is TRBV6-1 and J is TRBJ2-2; D possibly corresponds to TRBD2 (7 bases). This CDR3 is 14 amino acids long. Trimming shortened V by 6 bases and J by 0 bases, and 8 bases separated the two germline ends. Germline V gene sequence: CDR1 MNHNS, CDR2 SASEGT. The CDR3 DNA reads TGTGCCAGCAGGGGGGGGCCGAACACCGGGGAGCTGTTTTTT. It specifies CASRGGPNTGELFF.

This clone was seen a handful of times. The chain has TRBV10-3 and TRBJ1-1; TRBD1 agrees at 10 bases. V was pared by 9 bases and J by 3 bases, with 16 bases of the junction left unmatched. The germline gives CDR1 ENHRY, CDR2 SYGVKD. This CDR3 region has 17 residues. CDR3 region: CAIRISPGQGMDTEAFF. The CDR3 nucleotides are TGTGCCATAAGAATTAGTCCGGGACAGGGGATGGACACTGAAGCTTTCTTT.

This chain's CDR3 is CAWSVPRGNTEAFF. In nucleotides, the CDR3 is TGTGCCTGGAGTGTACCCAGGGGGAACACTGAAGCTTTCTTT. The rearrangement joins TRBV30 to TRBJ1-1; a weak D match, TRBD1 (6 bases). CDR1 GTSNPN and CDR2 SVGIG come from the germline V gene (reference sequence). CDR3 length equals 14 residues. With 0 bases removed from V and 1 base from J, the gap between germline ends came to 9 bases.